The rows below give T cell receptor beta chains drawn from one sample of a study of blood T cell repertoires in COVID-19. Profiling relied on immunoSEQ multiplex PCR, and the TCRdb table lists in-frame clones only, not all of them. This table has 95,000 to 150,000 clones, 70% to 85% appearing once. Sequences were obtained from peripheral blood. These TCRs come from a woman between 65 and 79 years old with acute or convalescent COVID-19. CDR3s include the opening cysteine and the closing phenylalanine or tryptophan. Fields, in order: CDR3 DNA, CDR3 protein, J gene, clone size, D gene, V gene. D genes are given only for firm matches. Clone size is given for some rows only: seen once, a few or many times, or a class if the clone is expanded.

cdr3_nt: TGTGCCAGCAGTTCCGGGACTAGCGCTTGGGAGACCCAGTACTTC
cdr3_aa: CASSSGTSAWETQYF
j_call: TRBJ2-5
clone_size: .
d_call: TRBD2
v_call: TRBV6-5

cdr3_nt: TGTGCCAGCAGTTTAGGACTAGCGGGGGCCGGCAGCACAGATACGCAGTATTTT
cdr3_aa: CASSLGLAGAGSTDTQYF
j_call: TRBJ2-3
clone_size: .
d_call: TRBD2
v_call: TRBV27

cdr3_nt: TGTGCCAGTAGCCGGGGGGCTGGAGGACGTCAGCCCCAGCATTTT
cdr3_aa: CASSRGAGGRQPQHF
j_call: TRBJ1-5
clone_size: .
d_call: .
v_call: TRBV19

cdr3_nt: TGTGCCAGCAGTGTGTCGGGGCGGGGTGGCTACACCTTC
cdr3_aa: CASSVSGRGGYTF
j_call: TRBJ1-2
clone_size: .
d_call: .
v_call: TRBV2

cdr3_nt: TGTGCCAGCAGTTCAGGGGGCATGATCTATGGCTACACCTTC
cdr3_aa: CASSSGGMIYGYTF
j_call: TRBJ1-2
clone_size: .
d_call: TRBD1
v_call: TRBV6-1

cdr3_nt: TGTGCCACCAGTCCAGGCCAGCCTCCCGGGGAGCTGTTTTTT
cdr3_aa: CATSPGQPPGELFF
j_call: TRBJ2-2
clone_size: .
d_call: .
v_call: TRBV24-1

cdr3_nt: TGTGCCTGGAGCCAATCAGCGGGAAAAGAGCCCCAGCATTTT
cdr3_aa: CAWSQSAGKEPQHF
j_call: TRBJ1-5
clone_size: .
d_call: .
v_call: TRBV30

cdr3_nt: TGTGCCAGCAGCCCCGGACAGGAGAATCAGCCCCAGCATTTT
cdr3_aa: CASSPGQENQPQHF
j_call: TRBJ1-5
clone_size: few
d_call: TRBD1
v_call: TRBV9

cdr3_nt: TGTGCCAGCAGCAACACGATCGGGACACCCCAAGAGACCCAGTACTTC
cdr3_aa: CASSNTIGTPQETQYF
j_call: TRBJ2-5
clone_size: .
d_call: .
v_call: TRBV21-1

cdr3_nt: TGTGCCAGCAGCCAAGGACAGGGCGAAAACACTGAAGCTTTCTTT
cdr3_aa: CASSQGQGENTEAFF
j_call: TRBJ1-1
clone_size: .
d_call: TRBD1
v_call: TRBV4-2

cdr3_nt: TGCGCCAGCAGCCAAGAACCGAGCAGCAATCAGCCCCAGCATTTT
cdr3_aa: CASSQEPSSNQPQHF
j_call: TRBJ1-5
clone_size: .
d_call: .
v_call: TRBV4-3

cdr3_nt: TGCGCCAGCAGACAGGGCCCATACGGAAATGAGCAGTTCTTC
cdr3_aa: CASRQGPYGNEQFF
j_call: TRBJ2-1
clone_size: once
d_call: .
v_call: TRBV4-3

cdr3_nt: TGTGCCAGCAGCCCGACAGGACAGGGCGCAGCTAACTATGGCTACACCTTC
cdr3_aa: CASSPTGQGAANYGYTF
j_call: TRBJ1-2
clone_size: .
d_call: TRBD1
v_call: TRBV5-4

cdr3_nt: TGTGCCAGCAGCTCCGGGGTCGGAGAGACCCAGTACTTC
cdr3_aa: CASSSGVGETQYF
j_call: TRBJ2-5
clone_size: .
d_call: .
v_call: TRBV7-2

cdr3_nt: TGTGCCAGTACCGTGGGACAGAACTATGGCTACACCTTC
cdr3_aa: CASTVGQNYGYTF
j_call: TRBJ1-2
clone_size: few
d_call: TRBD1
v_call: TRBV19

cdr3_nt: TGTGCCAGCAGCTTAGGATTCCGGACTAGCGGTTTCACAGATACGCAGTATTTT
cdr3_aa: CASSLGFRTSGFTDTQYF
j_call: TRBJ2-3
clone_size: .
d_call: TRBD2
v_call: TRBV7-8

cdr3_nt: TGTGCCACCAGCAGAGATAAAAACAGGAACTATGGCTACACCTTC
cdr3_aa: CATSRDKNRNYGYTF
j_call: TRBJ1-2
clone_size: .
d_call: .
v_call: TRBV15

cdr3_nt: TGTGCCAGTAGTATGGGTAGCCGGGACAGAAAGATAAAAGACTATGGCTACACCTTC
cdr3_aa: CASSMGSRDRKIKDYGYTF
j_call: TRBJ1-2
clone_size: .
d_call: TRBD1
v_call: TRBV19

cdr3_nt: TGCGCCAGCAGCTTGGAATCGTCCAAAAACATTCAGTACTTC
cdr3_aa: CASSLESSKNIQYF
j_call: TRBJ2-4
clone_size: once
d_call: .
v_call: TRBV5-1

cdr3_nt: TGTGCCAGCAGAAAATCCCAGGGTGTCCCCCTCCACTTT
cdr3_aa: CASRKSQGVPLHF
j_call: TRBJ1-6
clone_size: .
d_call: .
v_call: TRBV7-2

cdr3_nt: TGTGCCAGCTCCCCCAAACCCGCCGGAGACAGGGGCCTCGGGGAGCTGTTTTTT
cdr3_aa: CASSPKPAGDRGLGELFF
j_call: TRBJ2-2
clone_size: .
d_call: TRBD1
v_call: TRBV18

cdr3_nt: TGTGCCAGCAGTTTGTCAGGGGGCACTGAAGCTTTCTTT
cdr3_aa: CASSLSGGTEAFF
j_call: TRBJ1-1
clone_size: .
d_call: TRBD1
v_call: TRBV12-3/TRBV12-4

cdr3_nt: TGTGCCACCAGGGAGGCCAGCGGGGGGGTGGATACGCAGTATTTT
cdr3_aa: CATREASGGVDTQYF
j_call: TRBJ2-3
clone_size: .
d_call: TRBD2
v_call: TRBV24-1

cdr3_nt: TGTGCCAGCAGTTCGGGGAATAGCAATCAGCCCCAGCATTTT
cdr3_aa: CASSSGNSNQPQHF
j_call: TRBJ1-5
clone_size: .
d_call: .
v_call: TRBV27

cdr3_nt: TGTGCCACCGGAGAGGCAGATACGCAGTATTTT
cdr3_aa: CATGEADTQYF
j_call: TRBJ2-3
clone_size: .
d_call: .
v_call: TRBV15

cdr3_nt: TGTGCCAGCAGCTTCAGGGAATTCTCTGGAAACACCATATATTTT
cdr3_aa: CASSFREFSGNTIYF
j_call: TRBJ1-3
clone_size: .
d_call: .
v_call: TRBV7-9

cdr3_nt: TGTGCCAGCAGCTTGAACGGCTATGGCTACACCTTC
cdr3_aa: CASSLNGYGYTF
j_call: TRBJ1-2
clone_size: few
d_call: .
v_call: TRBV5-6

cdr3_nt: TGTGCCAGCAGCTTATTAGGACAACCTAATGAAAAACTGTTTTTT
cdr3_aa: CASSLLGQPNEKLFF
j_call: TRBJ1-4
clone_size: few
d_call: .
v_call: TRBV11-2

cdr3_nt: TGCGCCAGCAGCCAAGCCATGACTAGCGGGGGGGCCGGAGATACGCAGTATTTT
cdr3_aa: CASSQAMTSGGAGDTQYF
j_call: TRBJ2-3
clone_size: .
d_call: TRBD2
v_call: TRBV4-3

cdr3_nt: TGTGCCTGCAGGGGCAGGGGTTACACTGAAGCTTTCTTT
cdr3_aa: CACRGRGYTEAFF
j_call: TRBJ1-1
clone_size: .
d_call: .
v_call: TRBV19

cdr3_nt: TGCGCCAGCAGCCAGAGAGGACAGGGTGACACAGATACGCAGTATTTT
cdr3_aa: CASSQRGQGDTDTQYF
j_call: TRBJ2-3
clone_size: .
d_call: TRBD1
v_call: TRBV4-1

cdr3_nt: TGTGCCTGGAGTCCATGGGGGGGAAGCAATGAGCAGTTCTTC
cdr3_aa: CAWSPWGGSNEQFF
j_call: TRBJ2-1
clone_size: .
d_call: TRBD2
v_call: TRBV30

cdr3_nt: TGTGCCAGCAGCTTGTCTCCGAACACTGAAGCTTTCTTT
cdr3_aa: CASSLSPNTEAFF
j_call: TRBJ1-1
clone_size: .
d_call: .
v_call: TRBV5-4

cdr3_nt: TGTGCCAGCAGTTACGTGGGGGGGGGCCCCCAAGAGACCCAGTACTTC
cdr3_aa: CASSYVGGGPQETQYF
j_call: TRBJ2-5
clone_size: .
d_call: .
v_call: TRBV6-6

cdr3_nt: TGTGCCAGCAGCCTGGGACTAGCGGGGCGGGGGGAGACCCAGTACTTC
cdr3_aa: CASSLGLAGRGETQYF
j_call: TRBJ2-5
clone_size: .
d_call: TRBD2
v_call: TRBV11-2

cdr3_nt: TGTGCCAGCAGCTTAGGCCGACAGGGTCACGGGGAGCTGTTTTTT
cdr3_aa: CASSLGRQGHGELFF
j_call: TRBJ2-2
clone_size: .
d_call: TRBD1
v_call: TRBV11-2

cdr3_nt: TGTGCCAGCCGGGACAGGCCGAACACTGAAGCTTTCTTT
cdr3_aa: CASRDRPNTEAFF
j_call: TRBJ1-1
clone_size: .
d_call: TRBD1
v_call: TRBV19

cdr3_nt: TGTGCCAGCAGCTTGTCCCGGGGGTCTGGCTATGAGCAGTTCTTC
cdr3_aa: CASSLSRGSGYEQFF
j_call: TRBJ2-1
clone_size: .
d_call: .
v_call: TRBV7-2

cdr3_nt: TGTGCCAGCAGCCAAGGGTCAGGGACTTCGTGGGGCTACACCTTC
cdr3_aa: CASSQGSGTSWGYTF
j_call: TRBJ1-2
clone_size: .
d_call: .
v_call: TRBV14

cdr3_nt: TGTGCCAGTAGTCCGCGGGTGGGAGCCTACGAGCAGTACTTC
cdr3_aa: CASSPRVGAYEQYF
j_call: TRBJ2-7
clone_size: few
d_call: .
v_call: TRBV19

cdr3_nt: TGTGCCAGCAGCAATGAACCGGGACTAGCGGTTTACGAGCAGTACTTC
cdr3_aa: CASSNEPGLAVYEQYF
j_call: TRBJ2-7
clone_size: .
d_call: TRBD2
v_call: TRBV11-1

cdr3_nt: TGTGCCAGCAGCCAAGGACTAGCGGGGGGTCACGAGCAGTACTTC
cdr3_aa: CASSQGLAGGHEQYF
j_call: TRBJ2-7
clone_size: .
d_call: TRBD2
v_call: TRBV3-1/TRBV3-2

cdr3_nt: TGCAGCGCCGCAATCGACAGGGTTATAGCTTTCTTT
cdr3_aa: CSAAIDRVIAFF
j_call: TRBJ1-1
clone_size: .
d_call: TRBD1
v_call: TRBV29-1

cdr3_nt: TGTGCCAGCAGCTCCCCGGGGGCTAGCGGGGATGAGCAGTTCTTC
cdr3_aa: CASSSPGASGDEQFF
j_call: TRBJ2-1
clone_size: .
d_call: TRBD2
v_call: TRBV11-3

cdr3_nt: TGTGCCAGCAGCTTCTCCACGGGCACTGAAGCTTTCTTT
cdr3_aa: CASSFSTGTEAFF
j_call: TRBJ1-1
clone_size: once
d_call: .
v_call: TRBV5-8

cdr3_nt: TGTGCCAGCAGCACCAGACAGGGGTATTATGGCTACACCTTC
cdr3_aa: CASSTRQGYYGYTF
j_call: TRBJ1-2
clone_size: .
d_call: TRBD1
v_call: TRBV5-6

cdr3_nt: TGTGCCAGCAGCCTGGGGCTAGCGGGGGGTGACGCAGATACGCAGTATTTT
cdr3_aa: CASSLGLAGGDADTQYF
j_call: TRBJ2-3
clone_size: .
d_call: TRBD2
v_call: TRBV4-2

cdr3_nt: TGTGCCAGCAGCTTGAGCAGGGGGGCCACAGATACGCAGTATTTT
cdr3_aa: CASSLSRGATDTQYF
j_call: TRBJ2-3
clone_size: .
d_call: .
v_call: TRBV5-6